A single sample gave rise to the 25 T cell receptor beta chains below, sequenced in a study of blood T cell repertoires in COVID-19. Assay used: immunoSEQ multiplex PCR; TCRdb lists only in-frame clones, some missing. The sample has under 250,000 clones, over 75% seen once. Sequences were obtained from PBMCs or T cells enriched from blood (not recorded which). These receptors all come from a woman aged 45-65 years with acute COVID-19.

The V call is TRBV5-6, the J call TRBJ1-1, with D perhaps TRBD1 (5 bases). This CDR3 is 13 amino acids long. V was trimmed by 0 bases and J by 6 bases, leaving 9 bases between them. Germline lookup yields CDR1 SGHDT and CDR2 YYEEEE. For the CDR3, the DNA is TGTGCCAGCAGCTTGGGCAGGGCGGCTGAAGCTTTCTTT. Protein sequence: CASSLGRAAEAFF.

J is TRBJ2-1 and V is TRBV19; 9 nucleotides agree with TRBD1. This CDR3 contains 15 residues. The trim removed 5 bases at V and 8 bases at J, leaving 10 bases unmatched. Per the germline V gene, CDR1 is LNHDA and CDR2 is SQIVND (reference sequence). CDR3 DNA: TGTGCCAGTAGTGTCCGGGACAGGGAAGTCGATGAGCAGTTCTTC. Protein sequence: CASSVRDREVDEQFF.

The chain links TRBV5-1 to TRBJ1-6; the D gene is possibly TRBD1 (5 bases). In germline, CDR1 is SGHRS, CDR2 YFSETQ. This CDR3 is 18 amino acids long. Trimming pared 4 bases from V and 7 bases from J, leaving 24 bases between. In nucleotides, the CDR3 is TGCGCCAGCAGCCACGAAATTCTGACCCTCCAGGGCAATTCACCCCTCCACTTT. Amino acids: CASSHEILTLQGNSPLHF.

CDR3 coding DNA: TGTGCCAGCAGCCCCCCACAAGGGGCGGGGGAAGCTTTCTTT. This translates into CASSPPQGAGEAFF. The chain couples TRBV3-1 (or the pseudogene TRBV3-2) to TRBJ1-1; D is possibly TRBD1 (5 bases). Germline CDR1 is LGHDT and CDR2 is YNNKEL (reference sequence). With 4 bases removed from V and 8 bases from J, the gap between germline ends came to 17 bases. The CDR3 runs 14 residues.

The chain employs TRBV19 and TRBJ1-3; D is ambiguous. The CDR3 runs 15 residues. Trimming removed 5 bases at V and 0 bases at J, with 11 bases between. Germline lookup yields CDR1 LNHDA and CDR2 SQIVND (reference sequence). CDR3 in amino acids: CASSGWIASGNTIYF. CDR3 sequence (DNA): TGTGCCAGTAGTGGATGGATAGCCTCTGGAAACACCATATATTTT.

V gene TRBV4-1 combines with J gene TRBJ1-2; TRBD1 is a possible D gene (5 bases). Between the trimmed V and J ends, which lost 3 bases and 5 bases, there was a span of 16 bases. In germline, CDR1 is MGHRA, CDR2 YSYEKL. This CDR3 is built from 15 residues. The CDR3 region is CASSQELSRQYGYTF. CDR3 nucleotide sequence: TGCGCCAGCAGCCAGGAGCTTTCCCGACAGTATGGCTACACCTTC.

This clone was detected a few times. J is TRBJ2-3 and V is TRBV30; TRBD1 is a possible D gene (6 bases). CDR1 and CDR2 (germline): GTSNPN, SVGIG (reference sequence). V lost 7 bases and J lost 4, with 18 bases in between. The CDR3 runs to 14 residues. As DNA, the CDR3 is TGTGCCTCGGCAGGGGAGATCGATTCAGATACGCAGTATTTT. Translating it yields CASAGEIDSDTQYF.

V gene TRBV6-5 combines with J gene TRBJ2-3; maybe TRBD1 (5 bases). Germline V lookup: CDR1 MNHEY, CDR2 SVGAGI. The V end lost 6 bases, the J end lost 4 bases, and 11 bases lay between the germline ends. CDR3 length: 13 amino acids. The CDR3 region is CASSQTRADTQYF. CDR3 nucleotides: TGTGCCAGCAGCCAGACCAGGGCAGATACGCAGTATTTT.

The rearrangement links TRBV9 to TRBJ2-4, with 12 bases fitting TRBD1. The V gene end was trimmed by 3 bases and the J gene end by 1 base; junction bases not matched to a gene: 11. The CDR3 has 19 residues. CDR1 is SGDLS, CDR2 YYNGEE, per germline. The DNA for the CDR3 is TGTGCCAGCAGCGCCTCCGGGACAGGGGGCGCCCCGGCCAAAAACATTCAGTACTTC. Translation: CASSASGTGGAPAKNIQYF.

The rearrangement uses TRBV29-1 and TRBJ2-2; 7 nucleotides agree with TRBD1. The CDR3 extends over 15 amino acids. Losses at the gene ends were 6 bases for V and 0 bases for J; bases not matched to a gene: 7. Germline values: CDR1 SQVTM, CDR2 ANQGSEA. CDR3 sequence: CSVETGAANTGELFF. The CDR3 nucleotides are TGCAGCGTGGAAACAGGGGCCGCGAACACCGGGGAGCTGTTTTTT.

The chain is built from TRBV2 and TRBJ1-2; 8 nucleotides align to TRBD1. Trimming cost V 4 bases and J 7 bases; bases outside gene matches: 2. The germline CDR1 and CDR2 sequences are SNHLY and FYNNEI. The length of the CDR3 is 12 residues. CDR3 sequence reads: CASSGQGAGYTF. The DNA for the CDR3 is TGTGCCAGCAGTGGGCAGGGGGCTGGCTACACCTTC.

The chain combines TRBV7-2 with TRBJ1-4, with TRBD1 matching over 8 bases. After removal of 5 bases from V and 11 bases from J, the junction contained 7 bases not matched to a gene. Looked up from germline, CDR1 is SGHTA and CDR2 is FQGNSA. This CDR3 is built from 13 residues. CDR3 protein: CASSPQGAGKLFF. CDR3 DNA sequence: TGTGCCAGCAGCCCGCAGGGGGCGGGCAAACTGTTTTTT.

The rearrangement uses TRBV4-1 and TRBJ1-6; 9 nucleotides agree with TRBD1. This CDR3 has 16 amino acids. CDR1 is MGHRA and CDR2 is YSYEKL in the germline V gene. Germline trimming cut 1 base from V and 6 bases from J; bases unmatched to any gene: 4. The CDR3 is CASSQARDRANSPLHF. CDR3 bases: TGCGCCAGCAGCCAAGCAAGGGACAGGGCTAATTCACCCCTCCACTTT.

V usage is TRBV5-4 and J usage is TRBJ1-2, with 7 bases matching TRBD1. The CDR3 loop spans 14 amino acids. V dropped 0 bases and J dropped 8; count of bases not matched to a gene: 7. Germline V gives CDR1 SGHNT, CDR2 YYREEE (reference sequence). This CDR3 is CASSLARGQGGYTF. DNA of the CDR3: TGTGCCAGCAGCTTGGCGAGGGGGCAAGGAGGCTACACCTTC.

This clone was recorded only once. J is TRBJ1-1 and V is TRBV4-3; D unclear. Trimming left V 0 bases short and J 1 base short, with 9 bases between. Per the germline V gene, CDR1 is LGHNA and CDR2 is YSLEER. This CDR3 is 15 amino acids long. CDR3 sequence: CASSQDQQPNTEAFF. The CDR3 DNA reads TGCGCCAGCAGCCAAGATCAACAGCCGAACACTGAAGCTTTCTTT.

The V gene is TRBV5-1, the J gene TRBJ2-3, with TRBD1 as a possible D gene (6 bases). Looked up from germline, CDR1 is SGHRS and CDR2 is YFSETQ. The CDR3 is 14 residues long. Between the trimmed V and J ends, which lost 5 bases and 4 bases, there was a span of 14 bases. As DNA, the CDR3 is TGCGCCAGCAGGCAGGGGTTCCGAGCAGATACGCAGTATTTT. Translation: CASRQGFRADTQYF.

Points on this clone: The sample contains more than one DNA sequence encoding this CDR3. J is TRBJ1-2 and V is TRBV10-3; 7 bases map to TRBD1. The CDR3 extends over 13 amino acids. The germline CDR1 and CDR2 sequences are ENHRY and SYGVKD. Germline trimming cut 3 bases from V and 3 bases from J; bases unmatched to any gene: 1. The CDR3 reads CAISEGTDYGYTF. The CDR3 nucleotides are TGTGCCATCAGTGAAGGGACAGACTATGGCTACACCTTC.

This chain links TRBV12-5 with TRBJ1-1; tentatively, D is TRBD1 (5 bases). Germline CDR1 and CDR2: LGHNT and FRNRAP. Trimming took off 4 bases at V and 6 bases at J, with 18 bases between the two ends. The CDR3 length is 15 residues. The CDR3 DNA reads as TGTGCTAGTGGTTCCTCGGCAGGGAAAGGGTCTGAAGCTTTCTTT. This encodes CASGSSAGKGSEAFF. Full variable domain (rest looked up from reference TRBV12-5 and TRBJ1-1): DARVTQTPRHKVTEMGQEVTMRCQPILGHNTVFWYRQTMMQGLELLAYFRNRAPLDDSGMPKDRFSAEMPDATLATLKIQPSEPRDSAVYFCASGSSAGKGSEAFFGQGTRLTVV.

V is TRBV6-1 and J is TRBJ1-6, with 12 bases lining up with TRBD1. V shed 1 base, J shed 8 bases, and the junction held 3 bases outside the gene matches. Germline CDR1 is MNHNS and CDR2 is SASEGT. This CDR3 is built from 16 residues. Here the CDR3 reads CASSEVGQGAYSPLHF. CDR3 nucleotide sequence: TGTGCCAGCAGTGAAGTGGGACAGGGGGCGTATTCACCCCTCCACTTT.

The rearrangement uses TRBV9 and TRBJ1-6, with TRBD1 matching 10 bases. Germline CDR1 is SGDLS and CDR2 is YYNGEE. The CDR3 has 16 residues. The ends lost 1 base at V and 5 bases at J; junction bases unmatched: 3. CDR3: CASSVFGTGDNSPLHF. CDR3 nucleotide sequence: TGTGCCAGCAGCGTATTTGGGACAGGGGATAATTCACCCCTCCACTTT.

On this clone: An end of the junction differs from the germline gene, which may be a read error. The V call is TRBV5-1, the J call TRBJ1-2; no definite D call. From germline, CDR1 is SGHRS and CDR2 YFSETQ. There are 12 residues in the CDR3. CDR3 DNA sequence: TGCGCCAGCACCTTGGGTAGATATGGCTACACCTTC. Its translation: CASTLGRYGYTF.

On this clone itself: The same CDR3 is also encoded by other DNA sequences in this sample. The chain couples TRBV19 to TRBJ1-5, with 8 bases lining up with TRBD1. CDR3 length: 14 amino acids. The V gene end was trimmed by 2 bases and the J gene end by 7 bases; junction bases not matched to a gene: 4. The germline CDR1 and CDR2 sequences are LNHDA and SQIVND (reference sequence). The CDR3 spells CASSIRTGSQPQHF. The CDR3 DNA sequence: TGTGCCAGTAGTATACGGACAGGGTCCCAGCCCCAGCATTTT.

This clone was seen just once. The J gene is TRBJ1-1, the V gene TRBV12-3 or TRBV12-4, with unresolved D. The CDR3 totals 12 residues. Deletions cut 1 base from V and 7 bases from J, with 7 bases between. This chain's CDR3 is CASSLVAGEAFF. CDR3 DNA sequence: TGTGCCAGCAGTTTAGTGGCAGGTGAAGCTTTCTTT.

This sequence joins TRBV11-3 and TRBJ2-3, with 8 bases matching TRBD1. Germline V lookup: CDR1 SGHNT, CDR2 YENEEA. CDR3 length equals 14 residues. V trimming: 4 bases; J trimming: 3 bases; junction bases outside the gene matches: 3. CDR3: CASSSRQGTDTQYF. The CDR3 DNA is TGTGCCAGCAGCTCCCGACAGGGGACAGATACGCAGTATTTT.

CDR3 loop: CASYRQGGTEAFF. In DNA, the CDR3 is TGTGCCTCCTACCGACAGGGGGGCACTGAAGCTTTCTTT. The genes are TRBV30 and TRBJ1-1; 9 nucleotides agree with TRBD1. The CDR3 consists of 13 residues. The trim removed 7 bases at V and 4 bases at J, leaving 7 bases unmatched. Germline V CDR1 and CDR2: GTSNPN, SVGIG (reference sequence).